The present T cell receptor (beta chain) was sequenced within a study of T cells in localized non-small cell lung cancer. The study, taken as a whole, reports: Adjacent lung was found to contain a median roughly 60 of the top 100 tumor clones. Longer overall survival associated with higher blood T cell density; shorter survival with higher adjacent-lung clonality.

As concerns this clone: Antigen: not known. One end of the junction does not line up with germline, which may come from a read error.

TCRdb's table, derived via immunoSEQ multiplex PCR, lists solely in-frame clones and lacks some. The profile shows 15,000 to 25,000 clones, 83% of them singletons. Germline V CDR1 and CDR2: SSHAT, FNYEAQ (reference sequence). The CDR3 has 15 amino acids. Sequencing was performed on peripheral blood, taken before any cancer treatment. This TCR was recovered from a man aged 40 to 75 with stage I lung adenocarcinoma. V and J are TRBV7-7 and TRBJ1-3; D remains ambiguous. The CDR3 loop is CASSLAFGGGNTIYF. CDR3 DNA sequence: TGTGCTAGCAGCTTAGCATTTGGAGGTGGAAACACCATATATTTT.